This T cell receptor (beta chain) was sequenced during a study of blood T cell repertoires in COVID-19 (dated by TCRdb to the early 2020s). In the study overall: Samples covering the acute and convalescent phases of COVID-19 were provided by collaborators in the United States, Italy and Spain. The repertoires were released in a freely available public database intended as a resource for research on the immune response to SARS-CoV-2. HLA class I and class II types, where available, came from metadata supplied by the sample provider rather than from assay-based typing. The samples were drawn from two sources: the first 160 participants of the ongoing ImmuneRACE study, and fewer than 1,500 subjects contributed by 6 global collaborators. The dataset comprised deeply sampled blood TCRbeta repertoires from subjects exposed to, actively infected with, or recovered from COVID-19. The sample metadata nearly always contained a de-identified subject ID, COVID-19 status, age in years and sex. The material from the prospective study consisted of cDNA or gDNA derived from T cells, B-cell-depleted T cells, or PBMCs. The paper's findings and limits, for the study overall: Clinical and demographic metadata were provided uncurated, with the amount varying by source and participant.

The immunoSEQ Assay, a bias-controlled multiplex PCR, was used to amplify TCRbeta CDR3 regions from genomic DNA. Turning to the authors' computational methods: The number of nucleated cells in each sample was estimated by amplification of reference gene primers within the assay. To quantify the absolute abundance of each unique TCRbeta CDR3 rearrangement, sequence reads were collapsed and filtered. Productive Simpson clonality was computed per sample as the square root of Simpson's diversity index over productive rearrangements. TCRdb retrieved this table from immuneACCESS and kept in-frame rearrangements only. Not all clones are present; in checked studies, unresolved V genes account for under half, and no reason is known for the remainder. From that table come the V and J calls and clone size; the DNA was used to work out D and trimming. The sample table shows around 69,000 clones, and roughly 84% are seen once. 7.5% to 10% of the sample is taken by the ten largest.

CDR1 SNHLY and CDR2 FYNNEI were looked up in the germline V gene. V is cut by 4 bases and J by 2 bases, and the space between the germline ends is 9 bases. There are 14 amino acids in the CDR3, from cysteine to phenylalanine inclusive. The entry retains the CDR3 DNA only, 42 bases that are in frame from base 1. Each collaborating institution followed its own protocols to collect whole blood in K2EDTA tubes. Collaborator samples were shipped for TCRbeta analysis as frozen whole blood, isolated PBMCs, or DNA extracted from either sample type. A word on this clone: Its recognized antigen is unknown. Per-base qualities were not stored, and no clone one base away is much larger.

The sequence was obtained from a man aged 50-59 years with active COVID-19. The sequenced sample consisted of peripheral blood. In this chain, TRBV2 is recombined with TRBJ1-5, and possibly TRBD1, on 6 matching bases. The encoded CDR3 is CASSVTGGNQPQHF. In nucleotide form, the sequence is TGTGCCAGCAGTGTGACAGGCGGCAATCAGCCCCAGCATTTT.